This TCR beta chain was sequenced during a study of T cell changes during pregnancy in multiple sclerosis. The method was immunoSEQ multiplex PCR; TCRdb's version includes in-frame clones alone and lacks a portion of them. The table has tens of thousands of clones, 85% to 95% seen once. Trimming stripped 1 base from V and 2 bases from J, with 12 bases between. CDR3 size: 15 residues. The germline CDR1 and CDR2 sequences are SNHLY and FYNNEI. This rearrangement joins TRBV2 to TRBJ2-7, with D perhaps TRBD2 (6 bases). The TCR was taken from a female donor with multiple sclerosis, enrolled in a pregnancy study. This material consisted of CD8+ T cells from peripheral blood mononuclear cells, taken before pregnancy. The CDR3 nucleotides read TGTGCCAGCAGTGAAGGAGAGGGCGGGACCTACGAGCAGTACTTC. It codes for CASSEGEGGTYEQYF.